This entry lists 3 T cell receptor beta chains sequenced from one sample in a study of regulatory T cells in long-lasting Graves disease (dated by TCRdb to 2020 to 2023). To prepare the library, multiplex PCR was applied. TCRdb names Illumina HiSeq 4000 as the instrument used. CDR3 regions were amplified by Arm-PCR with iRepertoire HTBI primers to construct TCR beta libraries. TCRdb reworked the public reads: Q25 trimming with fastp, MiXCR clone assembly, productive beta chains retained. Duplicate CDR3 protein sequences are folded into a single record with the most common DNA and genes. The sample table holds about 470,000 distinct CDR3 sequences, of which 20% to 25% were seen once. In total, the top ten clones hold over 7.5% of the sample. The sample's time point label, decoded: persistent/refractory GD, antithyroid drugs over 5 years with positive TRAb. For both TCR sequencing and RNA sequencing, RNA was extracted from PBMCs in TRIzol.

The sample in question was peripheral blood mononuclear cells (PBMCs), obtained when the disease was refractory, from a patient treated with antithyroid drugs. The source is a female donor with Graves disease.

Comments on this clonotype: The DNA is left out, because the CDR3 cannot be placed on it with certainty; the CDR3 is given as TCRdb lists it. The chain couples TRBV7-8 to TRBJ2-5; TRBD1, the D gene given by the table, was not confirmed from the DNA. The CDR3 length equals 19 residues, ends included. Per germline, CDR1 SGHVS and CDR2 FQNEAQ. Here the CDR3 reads CASSFYICSARRGGETQYF.

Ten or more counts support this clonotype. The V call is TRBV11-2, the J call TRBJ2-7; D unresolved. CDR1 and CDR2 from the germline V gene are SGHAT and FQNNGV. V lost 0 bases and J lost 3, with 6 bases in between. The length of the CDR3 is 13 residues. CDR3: CASSLEAFYEQYF. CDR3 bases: TGTGCCAGCAGCTTAGAGGCTTTCTACGAGCAGTACTTC. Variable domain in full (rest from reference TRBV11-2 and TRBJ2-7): EAGVAQSPRYKIIEKRQSVAFWCNPISGHATLYWYQQILGQGPKLLIQFQNNGVVDDSQLPKDRFSAERLKGVDSTLKIQPAKLEDSAVYLCASSLEAFYEQYFGPGTRLTVT.

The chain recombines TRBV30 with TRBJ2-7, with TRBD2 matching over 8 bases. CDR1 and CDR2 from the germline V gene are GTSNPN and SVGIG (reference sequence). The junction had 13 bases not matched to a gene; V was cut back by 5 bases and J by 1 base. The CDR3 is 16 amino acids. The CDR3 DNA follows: TGTGCCTGGTTTCCGAGAGCGGGAGCCCCTTCCTACGAGCAGTACTTC. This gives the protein CAWFPRAGAPSYEQYF.